This T cell receptor beta chain derives from a study of shared clonotypes between healthy human individuals. The V and J ends lost 5 bases and 6 bases respectively, with 31 bases between them. The CDR3 has 19 amino acids. Germline V gives CDR1 SGHTA, CDR2 FQGNSA. The authors split each subset's genomic DNA evenly across several immunoSEQ plates. Original handling: ImmunoSEQ supplied junction-only sequences lacking quality scores, so filtering was different. The assay was immunoSEQ multiplex PCR, and TCRdb's table has in-frame clones only and misses some. That table supplies the V and J calls and clone size; D and trimming were determined from the DNA. The sample holds about 360,000 clones, about 73% seen once.

The receptor's source is a man aged 25-45 years in good health. The chain carries TRBV7-2 and TRBJ1-1, with D maybe TRBD1 (5 bases). The sequencing input was memory CD4+ T cells sorted from blood. As to subset: CD45RA-negative fraction. The DNA of the CDR3 is TGTGCCAGCAGCCTCCTTGACTCCGGAACCTGGGGTGCACAGGCTGAAGCTTTCTTT. Translated: CASSLLDSGTWGAQAEAFF.